This is a list of T cell receptor beta chains from one sample in a study of T cell changes during pregnancy in multiple sclerosis. The assay was immunoSEQ multiplex PCR, and TCRdb's table has in-frame clones only and misses some. The table shows under 110,000 clones, with roughly nine tenths occurring only once. This specimen was peripheral blood, taken before pregnancy. These receptors all stem from a female donor with multiple sclerosis, enrolled in a pregnancy study. The CDR3 runs from the conserved cysteine through the conserved F or W. For some rows the clone size is stated as once, few or many, or as a class when expanded; others skip it.

v_gene,j_gene,abundance,CDR3aa
TRBV18,TRBJ2-5,NA,CASSPTGGGETQYF
TRBV5-6,TRBJ1-1,NA,CASSITGYGTEAFF
TRBV10-3,TRBJ2-7,NA,CAISENGPTAVFSYEQYF
TRBV7-9,TRBJ1-1,NA,CASSFQGANTEAFF
TRBV18,TRBJ2-7,NA,CASSRGVGTSAEQYF
TRBV18,TRBJ1-2,NA,CASSPPQGDGYTF
TRBV7-9,TRBJ2-5,NA,CASSLGQPQGETQYF
TRBV7-3,TRBJ2-4,NA,CASSLYPGQGIQYF
TRBV28,TRBJ2-1,NA,CASSFNRGRSYNEQFF
TRBV5-6,TRBJ1-2,NA,CASSLEQGAPGGYTF
TRBV27,TRBJ2-5,NA,CASSLTGGPETQYF
TRBV5-5,TRBJ2-1,NA,CASSVGGTSNNEQFF
TRBV9,TRBJ2-2,once,CASSVEGLAGGELFF
TRBV9,TRBJ2-1,NA,CASSAWTSGGSNEQFF
TRBV27,TRBJ2-4,NA,CASSLFGEREGIQYF
TRBV5-4,TRBJ2-2,NA,CASSLGTSGELFF
TRBV7-9,TRBJ2-5,once,CASSSPLLSKETQYF
TRBV5-1,TRBJ1-3,NA,CASSSDRGNTIYF
TRBV2,TRBJ1-1,NA,CASTRTLNTEAFF
TRBV5-1,TRBJ1-1,many,CASSGWSGNTEAFF
TRBV18,TRBJ2-2,NA,CASSPLGGGNTGELFF
TRBV4-3,TRBJ1-2,NA,CASSQGQGLGGYTF
TRBV28,TRBJ2-7,NA,CASSFVISGSYEQYF
TRBV6-6,TRBJ1-1,NA,CASREEGTEAFF
TRBV4-3,TRBJ2-6,NA,CASSQVRASGANVLTF
TRBV19,TRBJ2-7,NA,CASSIRTGLSSYEQYF